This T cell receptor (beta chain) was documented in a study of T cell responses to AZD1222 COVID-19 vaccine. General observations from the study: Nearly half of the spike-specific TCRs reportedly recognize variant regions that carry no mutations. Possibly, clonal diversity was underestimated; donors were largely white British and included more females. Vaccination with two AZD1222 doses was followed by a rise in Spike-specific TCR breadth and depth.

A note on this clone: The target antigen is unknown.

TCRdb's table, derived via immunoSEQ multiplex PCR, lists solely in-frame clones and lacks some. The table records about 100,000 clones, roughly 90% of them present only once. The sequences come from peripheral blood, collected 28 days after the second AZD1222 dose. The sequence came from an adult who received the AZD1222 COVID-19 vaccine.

The CDR3 here is CASMGVPGMWTGELFF. The CDR3 DNA reads TGTGCCAGTATGGGGGTCCCTGGGATGTGGACCGGGGAGCTGTTTTTT. The chain employs TRBV19 and TRBJ2-2; D is possibly TRBD1 or TRBD2 (5 bases each). CDR3 length: 16 amino acids. Deletions cut 7 bases from V and 5 bases from J, with 20 bases between. Per germline, CDR1 LNHDA and CDR2 SQIVND (reference sequence).